Each of the 2 T cell receptor beta chains below was sequenced from the same sample in a study of blood T cell repertoires in COVID-19. Using immunoSEQ multiplex PCR, the repertoire was profiled, and TCRdb retains in-frame clones only, with some absent. Of roughly 60,000 clones listed, 75% to 85% are singletons. Sequencing was done on a sample of peripheral blood. All receptors come from a man at least 80 years old with acute or convalescent COVID-19.

The chain links TRBV30 to TRBJ2-7; the D gene is possibly TRBD1 (6 bases). The V end was cut by 2 bases, the J end by 4 bases, with 12 bases between. The CDR3 is made up of 13 amino acids. Germline V lookup: CDR1 GTSNPN, CDR2 SVGIG (reference sequence). The CDR3 region has the DNA TGTGCCTGGAGTAACAGGGACGGGTACGAGCAGTACTTC. It encodes CAWSNRDGYEQYF.

The chain uses TRBV9 and TRBJ2-7; TRBD2 matches 8 bases. The V gene's germline CDR1 is SGDLS and CDR2 YYNGEE. The V and J ends lost 7 bases and 0 bases, in that order; junction bases with no gene match: 6. The CDR3 consists of 14 residues. CDR3: CASGPGGVSYEQYF. CDR3 nucleotide sequence: TGTGCCAGCGGGCCCGGGGGGGTCTCCTACGAGCAGTACTTC.